These 24 T cell receptor beta chains were all obtained from the same sample, sequenced in a study of blood T cell repertoires in COVID-19. Measured with immunoSEQ multiplex PCR; TCRdb has only the in-frame clones, and not every one. Counted here are over 200,000 clones, 75% to 90% occurring once; the ten biggest clones make up about 6%. The sequenced material came from peripheral blood. The receptors derive from a man in his sixties who had recovered from COVID-19.

The table lists this clone with a count of one. The J gene is TRBJ1-2, the V gene TRBV5-6; 9 nucleotides align to TRBD1. Germline V gene sequence: CDR1 SGHDT, CDR2 YYEEEE. This CDR3 has 15 residues. J gave up 1 base and V 1 base, and 2 bases lay outside the gene matches. The CDR3 DNA sequence: TGTGCCAGCAGCTTGCGGGACAGGGTTAACTATGGCTACACCTTC. Amino acids: CASSLRDRVNYGYTF. Combining the CDR3 with reference TRBV5-6 and TRBJ1-2 gives the whole variable domain DAGVTQSPTHLIKTRGQQVTLRCSPKSGHDTVSWYQQALGQGPQFIFQYYEEEERQRGNFPDRFSGHQFPNYSSELNVNALLLGDSALYLCASSLRDRVNYGYTFGSGTRLTVV.

This chain uses TRBV7-9 with TRBJ1-1, with unresolved D. V lost 5 bases and J 2 bases, leaving 18 bases between the germline ends. The germline CDR1 and CDR2 sequences are SEHNR and FQNEAQ (reference sequence). The length of the CDR3 is 16 residues. CDR3 loop: CASSPGWMMGNTEAFF. CDR3 in DNA: TGTGCCAGCAGCCCGGGGTGGATGATGGGAAACACTGAAGCTTTCTTT.

The chain employs TRBV29-1 and TRBJ2-1; 10 positions agree with TRBD1. Losses at the gene ends were 7 bases for V and 6 bases for J; bases not matched to a gene: 9. CDR1 is SQVTM and CDR2 is ANQGSEA in the germline V gene. The length of the CDR3 is 14 residues. The CDR3 here is CSGTTGGAGNEQFF. For the CDR3, the DNA is TGCAGCGGTACGACAGGGGGCGCGGGCAATGAGCAGTTCTTC.

This sequence joins TRBV21-1 and TRBJ2-7; no DNA check was done on the table's D call, TRBD2. TRBV21-1 is a recognized pseudogene. CDR3 size: 13 residues. The CDR3 region has the DNA TGTGCCAGCCCGAGGGCGGTCCGGTACGAGCAGTACTTC. Residues: CASPRAVRYEQYF.

The chain recombines TRBV3-1 (or the pseudogene TRBV3-2) with TRBJ1-4, with a possible D match to TRBD1 (5 bases). The germline V and J ends were trimmed by 4 bases and 0 bases, with 30 bases remaining between them. CDR3 length: 22 residues. Germline V lookup: CDR1 LGHDT, CDR2 YNNKEL (reference sequence). CDR3 nucleotide sequence: TGTGCCAGCAGCCCCTCCATCCTGACAGAAACAATTTGGGAAACAACTAATGAAAAACTGTTTTTT. Translating gives CASSPSILTETIWETTNEKLFF.

The chain joins TRBV12-3 or TRBV12-4 to TRBJ2-3; possible D gene TRBD1, 5 bases. The CDR3 extends over 13 amino acids. The V and J ends lost 1 base and 7 bases respectively, with 9 bases between them. For the CDR3, the DNA is TGTGCCAGCAGTTTAGGGGGCCGATATACGCAGTATTTT. Translation gives CASSLGGRYTQYF.

J is TRBJ2-1 and V is TRBV24-1, with D uncertain. This CDR3 has 15 amino acids. Trimming stripped 1 base from V and 3 bases from J, with 9 bases between. Germline values: CDR1 KGHDR, CDR2 SFDVKD. The CDR3 protein is CATSDFRGSYNEQFF. The DNA for the CDR3 is TGTGCCACCAGTGATTTTCGAGGCAGCTACAATGAGCAGTTCTTC.

This chain links TRBV7-2 with TRBJ2-1; a weak D match, TRBD1 (5 bases). From germline, CDR1 is SGHTA and CDR2 FQGNSA. V gave up 4 bases and J gave up 5 bases, with 9 bases separating them. CDR3 length equals 13 residues. CDR3 sequence: CASSSRQNNEQFF. CDR3 DNA sequence: TGTGCCAGCAGCTCCAGACAGAACAATGAGCAGTTCTTC.

The chain has TRBV6-1 and TRBJ2-3, with a tentative D call TRBD2 (5 bases). V gave up 5 bases and J gave up 6 bases, with 15 bases separating them. The CDR3 extends over 14 amino acids. In germline, CDR1 is MNHNS, CDR2 SASEGT. CDR3 protein: CASSMDSPPDTQYF. The CDR3 coding sequence is TGTGCCAGCAGTATGGACTCTCCCCCGGATACGCAGTATTTT.

The gene calls are TRBV2 and TRBJ1-2; 7 bases fit TRBD1. The CDR3 spans 14 residues. In germline, CDR1 is SNHLY, CDR2 FYNNEI. With V trimmed by 6 bases and J by 6 bases, 10 bases remained unmatched. CDR3 loop: CASRDDRERNGYTF. The DNA for the CDR3 is TGTGCCAGCAGGGACGACAGGGAGAGGAATGGCTACACCTTC. Filled out from reference TRBV2 and TRBJ1-2, the complete variable domain reads EPEVTQTPSHQVTQMGQEVILRCVPISNHLYFYWYRQILGQKVEFLVSFYNNEISEKSEIFDDQFSVERPDGSNFTLKIRSTKLEDSAMYFCASRDDRERNGYTFGSGTRLTVV.

This clone was counted only a few times. The chain carries TRBV29-1 and TRBJ1-2; D unclear. With 5 bases removed from V and 9 bases from J, the gap between germline ends came to 16 bases. CDR1 is SQVTM and CDR2 is ANQGSEA in the germline V gene. This CDR3 is 12 amino acids long. The CDR3 sequence: CSVYDSPGSYTF. The DNA for the CDR3 is TGCAGCGTTTATGACTCCCCCGGGAGCTACACCTTC.

Points on this clone: The sample has other DNA sequences that encode this CDR3 too. The chain links TRBV3-1 (or the pseudogene TRBV3-2) to TRBJ1-3; D gene ambiguous. The CDR3 covers 13 residues. Germline lookup yields CDR1 LGHDT and CDR2 YNNKEL (reference sequence). Trimming cost V 1 base and J 4 bases, with 5 bases left between them. CDR3 DNA sequence: TGTGCCAGCAGCCAAGTGGCCGGAAACACCATATATTTT. This codes for CASSQVAGNTIYF.

V usage is TRBV7-3 and J usage is TRBJ1-1; TRBD1 matches at 8 bases. CDR3 length: 18 amino acids. Germline V gene sequence: CDR1 SGHTA, CDR2 FQGTGA. With V trimmed by 0 bases and J by 0 bases, 9 bases remained unmatched. In DNA form, the CDR3 reads TGTGCCAGCAGCTTAACAGCCGGGACAGGTGGGATGAACACTGAAGCTTTCTTT. This translates into CASSLTAGTGGMNTEAFF.

The chain joins TRBV10-3 to TRBJ1-5; tentatively, D is TRBD1 (6 bases). V shed 10 bases and J shed 3 bases, with 16 bases lying between them. This CDR3 has 14 amino acids. CDR1 is ENHRY and CDR2 is SYGVKD in the germline V gene. CDR3 coding DNA: TGTGCCAGCGGAAGTTCAGGGGACAATCAGCCCCAGCATTTT. It translates to CASGSSGDNQPQHF.

The chain employs TRBV27 and TRBJ2-1; 8 positions match TRBD1. J lost 2 bases, V lost 6 bases, and 6 bases had no gene match. The CDR3 is made up of 15 amino acids. Germline V gene lookup returns CDR1 MNHEY and CDR2 SMNVEV (reference sequence). The CDR3 region is CASSRGQGTYNEQFF. The DNA for the CDR3 is TGTGCCAGCAGCCGCGGACAGGGCACCTACAATGAGCAGTTCTTC.

This clone appeared a few times. This sequence joins TRBV19 and TRBJ1-6; D gene uncertain. The V gene's germline CDR1 is LNHDA and CDR2 SQIVND (reference sequence). The CDR3 is 14 residues long. The V and J ends lost 3 bases and 10 bases respectively, with 13 bases between them. The CDR3 here is CASSIGRPGSPLHF. The CDR3 region has the DNA TGTGCCAGTAGTATCGGGAGACCCGGGTCACCCCTCCACTTT.

The genes are TRBV5-8 and TRBJ2-3; 7 nucleotides align to TRBD2. The germline gives CDR1 SGHTS, CDR2 YDEGEE. This CDR3 spans 14 amino acids. J was trimmed by 4 bases and V by 2 bases; bases with no gene match: 4. CDR3 sequence (DNA): TGTGCCAGCAGCTTTTGGCGGGAGTCAGATACGCAGTATTTT. Residues: CASSFWRESDTQYF.

The genes are TRBV7-3 and TRBJ2-3; 13 bases map to TRBD2. The CDR3 is made up of 17 amino acids. CDR1 SGHTA and CDR2 FQGTGA come from the germline V gene. V shed 3 bases and J 1 base; nucleotides not matched to a gene: 4. The CDR3 coding sequence is TGTGCCAGCAGCTTTTTAGGACTAGCGGGGGGCACAGATACGCAGTATTTT. Translation gives CASSFLGLAGGTDTQYF.

The J gene is TRBJ1-2, the V gene TRBV6-5, with D perhaps TRBD1 (6 bases). Germline V gene lookup returns CDR1 MNHEY and CDR2 SVGAGI. The CDR3 totals 13 residues. V shed 6 bases and J shed 2 bases, with 10 bases lying between them. CDR3: CASSRTENYGYTF. As DNA, the CDR3 is TGTGCCAGCAGCCGGACAGAGAACTATGGCTACACCTTC.

The chain couples TRBV7-2 to TRBJ2-5, with D unresolved. V was clipped by 8 bases and J by 5 bases, with 6 bases between them. Germline CDR1 reads SGHTA; CDR2 reads FQGNSA. This CDR3 spans 10 amino acids. CDR3 sequence: CASGAETQYF. The CDR3 region has the DNA TGTGCCAGCGGTGCGGAGACCCAGTACTTC.

J is TRBJ2-1 and V is TRBV6-1, with D unresolved. The CDR3 spans 17 residues. In germline, CDR1 is MNHNS, CDR2 SASEGT. V was cut by 3 bases and J by 2 bases, with 17 bases left in between. CDR3 protein: CASSDPATVITYNEQFF. In nucleotides, the CDR3 is TGTGCCAGCAGTGATCCGGCGACTGTGATCACCTACAATGAGCAGTTCTTC.

V usage is TRBV21-1 and J usage is TRBJ2-1; the table's D call, TRBD1, has no DNA check behind it. TRBV21-1 is labeled a pseudogene. The CDR3 runs 14 residues. The DNA of the CDR3 is TGTGCCAGCAGCAGGGACAGGTCCTACAATGAGCAGTTCTTC. This gives the protein CASSRDRSYNEQFF.

CDR3 bases: TGTGCCAGCTCACCACGCGTTAGTGCATCCGACAATGAGCAGTTCTTC. It yields the protein CASSPRVSASDNEQFF. The chain uses TRBV18 and TRBJ2-1, with no clear D. CDR3 length: 16 residues. Germline V gene data show CDR1 as KGHSH and CDR2 as LQKENI. Trimming took 1 base from V and 5 from J, leaving 15 bases between them.

As regards this clone: This sample also contains other DNA sequences that code for the same CDR3. The genes are TRBV12-3 or TRBV12-4 and TRBJ2-5; TRBD2 matches 7 bases. CDR3 size: 12 residues. The V segment lost 9 bases and the J segment 3 bases; nucleotides outside the gene matches: 4. CDR3 in DNA: TGTGCCAGTGGGAGGGGAAAAGAGACCCAGTACTTC. This gives the protein CASGRGKETQYF.